The clone carrying this TCR beta chain was picked up a small number of times. In the original workflow: Using reference gene primer amplification, nucleated cell counts were estimated. TCRdb's copy holds only in-frame clones and misses some; the assay was immunoSEQ multiplex PCR. D and trimming come from the DNA, and the V and J calls and clone size come from that table. The sample records around 130,000 clones, roughly four fifths being singletons. This sample is part of a study of blood T cell repertoires in COVID-19. Sample: peripheral blood. The clonotype comes from a human donor in a cohort sampled during active COVID-19.

The CDR3 nucleotides read TGTGCCAGCAGAACACAGGGGCGTCCACCCTATGGCTACACCTTC. This gives the protein CASRTQGRPPYGYTF. The rearrangement links TRBV28 to TRBJ1-2, with 7 bases that match TRBD1. V lost 6 bases and J lost 4; bases outside the gene matches: 11. Germline V gene lookup returns CDR1 MDHEN and CDR2 SYDVKM. The CDR3 spans 15 residues.